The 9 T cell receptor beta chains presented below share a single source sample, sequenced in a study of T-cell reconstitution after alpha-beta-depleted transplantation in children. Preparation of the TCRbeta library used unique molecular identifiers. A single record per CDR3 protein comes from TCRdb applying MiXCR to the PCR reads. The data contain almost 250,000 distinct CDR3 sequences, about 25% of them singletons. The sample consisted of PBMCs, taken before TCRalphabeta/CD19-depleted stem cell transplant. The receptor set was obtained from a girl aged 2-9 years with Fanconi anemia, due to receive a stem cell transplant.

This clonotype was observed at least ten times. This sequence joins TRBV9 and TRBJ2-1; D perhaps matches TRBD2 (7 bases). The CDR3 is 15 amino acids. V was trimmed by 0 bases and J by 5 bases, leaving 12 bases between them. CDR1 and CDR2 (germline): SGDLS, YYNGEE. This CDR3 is CASSVEGGADNEQFF. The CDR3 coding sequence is TGTGCCAGCAGCGTAGAAGGGGGGGCGGACAATGAGCAGTTCTTC.

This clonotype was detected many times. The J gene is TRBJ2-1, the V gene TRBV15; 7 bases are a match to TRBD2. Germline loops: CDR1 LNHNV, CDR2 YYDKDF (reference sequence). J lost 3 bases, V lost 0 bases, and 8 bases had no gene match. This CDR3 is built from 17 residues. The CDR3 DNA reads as TGTGCCACCAGCAGAGATCCGGCGAGCGGGGTCTACAATGAGCAGTTCTTC. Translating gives CATSRDPASGVYNEQFF.

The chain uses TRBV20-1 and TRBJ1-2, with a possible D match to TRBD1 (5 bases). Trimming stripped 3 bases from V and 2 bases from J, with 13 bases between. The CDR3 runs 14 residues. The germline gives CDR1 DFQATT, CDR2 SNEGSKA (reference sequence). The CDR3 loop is CSARTDLLNYGYTF. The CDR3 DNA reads TGCAGTGCTAGGACAGACTTGTTAAACTATGGCTACACCTTC.

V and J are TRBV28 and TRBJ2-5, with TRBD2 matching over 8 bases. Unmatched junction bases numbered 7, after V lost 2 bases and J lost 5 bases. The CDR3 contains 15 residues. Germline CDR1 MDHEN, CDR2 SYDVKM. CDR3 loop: CASSLLLAGTETQYF. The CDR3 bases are TGTGCCAGCAGTTTACTCCTAGCGGGTACGGAGACCCAGTACTTC.

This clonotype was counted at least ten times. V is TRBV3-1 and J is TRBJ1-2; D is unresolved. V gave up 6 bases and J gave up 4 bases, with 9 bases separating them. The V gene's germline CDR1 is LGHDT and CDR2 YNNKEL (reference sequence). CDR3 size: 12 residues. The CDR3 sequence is CASSPDPYGYTF. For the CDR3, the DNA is TGTGCCAGCAGTCCGGACCCCTATGGCTACACCTTC. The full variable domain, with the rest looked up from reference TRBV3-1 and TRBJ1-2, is DTAVSQTPKYLVTQMGNDKSIKCEQNLGHDTMYWYKQDSKKFLKIMFSYNNKELIINETVPNRFSPKSPDKAHLNLHINSLELGDSAVYFCASSPDPYGYTFGSGTRLTVV.

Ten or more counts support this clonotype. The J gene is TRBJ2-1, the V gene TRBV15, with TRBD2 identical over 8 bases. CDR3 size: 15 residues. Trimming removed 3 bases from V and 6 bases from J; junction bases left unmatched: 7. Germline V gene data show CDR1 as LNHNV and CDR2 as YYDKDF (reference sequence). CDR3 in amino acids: CATSRGGLEGNEQFF. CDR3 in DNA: TGTGCCACCAGCAGGGGGGGACTAGAAGGCAATGAGCAGTTCTTC.

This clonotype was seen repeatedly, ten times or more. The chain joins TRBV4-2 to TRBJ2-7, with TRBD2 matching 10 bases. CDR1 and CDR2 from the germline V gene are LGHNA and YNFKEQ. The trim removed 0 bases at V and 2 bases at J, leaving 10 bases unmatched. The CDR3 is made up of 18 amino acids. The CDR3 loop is CASSQDRASGSVTYEQYF. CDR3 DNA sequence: TGTGCCAGCAGCCAAGATCGGGCTAGCGGGAGTGTGACCTACGAGCAGTACTTC.

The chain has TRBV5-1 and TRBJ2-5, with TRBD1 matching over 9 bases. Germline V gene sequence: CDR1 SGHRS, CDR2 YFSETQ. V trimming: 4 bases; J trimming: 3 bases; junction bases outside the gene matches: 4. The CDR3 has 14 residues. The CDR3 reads CASSLGQGKETQYF. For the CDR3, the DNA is TGCGCCAGCAGCCTGGGACAGGGAAAAGAGACCCAGTACTTC.

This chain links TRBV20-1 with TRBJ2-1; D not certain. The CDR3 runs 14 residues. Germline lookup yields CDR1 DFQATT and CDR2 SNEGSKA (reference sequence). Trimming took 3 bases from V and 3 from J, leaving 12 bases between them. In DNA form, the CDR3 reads TGCAGTGCTAGCCCGGATACCGACTACAATGAGCAGTTCTTC. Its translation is CSASPDTDYNEQFF.